This T cell receptor (beta chain) is drawn from a study of CXCR3-negative and CXCR3-positive naive CD8 T cells. Study at large: For each library, about 1.5 +/- 0.3 million TRB reads were obtained, roughly 140 million in total. The study, taken as a whole, reports: Surface CD5 looked about the same in the naive subsets, so the authors worked out TCR strength from TRB CDR3 properties. Each naive subset displayed comparably high diversity, whereas memory CD8+ cells displayed much lower diversity. In naive cells, CXCR3-negative and CXCR3-positive subsets had similar TRBV-TRBJ usage; memory cells differed.

TRB cDNA was prepared as libraries by UMI-labeled 5' RACE. TCRdb re-called the 5' RACE reads and shows each CDR3 protein once, DNA omitted. The sample table includes some 130,000 distinct CDR3 sequences. Comments on this clonotype: The antigen remains unidentified.

The CDR3 length is 14 residues. Germline V gives CDR1 WNHNN, CDR2 SYGVQD (reference sequence). The sample consisted of naive CXCR3- CD8+ T cells from blood. As for subset: CD45RO-CCR7+CD27+CD95- naive CD8+ T cells lacking CXCR3 (TNR3-). The TCR comes from a human donor in good health. Some clones in this sample may be carry-over from other donors' samples. This chain uses TRBV10-1 with TRBJ2-2; the TCRdb call, TRBD1, lacks DNA for checking. The CDR3 reads CASSPGRGGGELFF.